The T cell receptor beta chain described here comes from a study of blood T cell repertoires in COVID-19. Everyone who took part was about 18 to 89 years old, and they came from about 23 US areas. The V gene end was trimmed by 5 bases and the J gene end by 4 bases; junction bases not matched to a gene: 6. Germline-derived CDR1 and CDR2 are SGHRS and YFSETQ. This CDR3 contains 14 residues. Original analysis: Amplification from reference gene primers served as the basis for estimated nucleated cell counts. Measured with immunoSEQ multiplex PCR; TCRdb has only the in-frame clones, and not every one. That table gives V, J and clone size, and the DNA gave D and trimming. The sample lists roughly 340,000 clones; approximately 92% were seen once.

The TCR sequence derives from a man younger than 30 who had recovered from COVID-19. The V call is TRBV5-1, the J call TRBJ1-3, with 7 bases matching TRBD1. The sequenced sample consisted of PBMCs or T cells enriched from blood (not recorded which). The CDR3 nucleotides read TGCGCCAGCAGAGAGGACAGGTCAGGAAACACCATATATTTT. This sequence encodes CASREDRSGNTIYF.